The clone carrying this T cell receptor beta chain was seen at least ten times. This entry comes from a study of regulatory T cells in long-lasting Graves disease. The V gene's germline CDR1 is DFQATT and CDR2 SNEGSKA (reference sequence). The CDR3 consists of 12 residues. With 6 bases removed from V and 6 bases from J, the gap between germline ends came to 13 bases. To make TCR beta libraries, researchers used iRepertoire HTBI primers and Arm-PCR of CDR3 regions. TCRdb reprocessed the multiplex PCR reads via MiXCR and lists one record per CDR3 protein. The sample records roughly 400,000 distinct CDR3 sequences, 15% being singletons. Time point described: newly diagnosed GD, antithyroid drugs for less than 3 months. RNA extracted from PBMCs served as the sequencing template. Criteria from the American Thyroid Association guidelines were applied to diagnose Graves' disease. This same sample was also taken into another study, of T cells in Graves' hyperthyroidism and ophthalmopathy.

The origin of this receptor is a woman between 40 and 55 years old with Graves disease. V is TRBV20-1 and J is TRBJ2-3; D possibly matches TRBD1 or TRBD2 (7 bases each). The sequences come from peripheral blood mononuclear cells (PBMCs), collected at new diagnosis, from a patient treated with antithyroid drugs. The CDR3 sequence is CSARRGGDTQYF. The DNA of the CDR3 is TGCAGTGCCCGCAGGGGGGGGGATACGCAGTATTTT.